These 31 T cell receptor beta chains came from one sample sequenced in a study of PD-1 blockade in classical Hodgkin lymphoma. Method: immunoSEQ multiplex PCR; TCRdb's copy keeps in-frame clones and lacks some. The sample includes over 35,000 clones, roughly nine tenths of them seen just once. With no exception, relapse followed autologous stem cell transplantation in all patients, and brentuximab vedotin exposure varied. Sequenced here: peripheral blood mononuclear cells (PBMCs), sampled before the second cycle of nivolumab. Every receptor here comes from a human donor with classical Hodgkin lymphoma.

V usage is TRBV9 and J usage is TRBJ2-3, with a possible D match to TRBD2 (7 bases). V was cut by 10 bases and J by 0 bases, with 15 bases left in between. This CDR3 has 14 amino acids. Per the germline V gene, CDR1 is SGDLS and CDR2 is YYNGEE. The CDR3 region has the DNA TGTGCCTCCGCCGGGGGGCATAGCACAGATACGCAGTATTTT. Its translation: CASAGGHSTDTQYF.

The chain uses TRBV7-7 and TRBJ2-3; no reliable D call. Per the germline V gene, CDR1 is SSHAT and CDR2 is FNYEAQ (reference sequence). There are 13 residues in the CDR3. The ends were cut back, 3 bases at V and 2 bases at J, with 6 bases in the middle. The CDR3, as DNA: TGTGCCAGCAGCTTCTTAATCACAGATACGCAGTATTTT. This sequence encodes CASSFLITDTQYF.

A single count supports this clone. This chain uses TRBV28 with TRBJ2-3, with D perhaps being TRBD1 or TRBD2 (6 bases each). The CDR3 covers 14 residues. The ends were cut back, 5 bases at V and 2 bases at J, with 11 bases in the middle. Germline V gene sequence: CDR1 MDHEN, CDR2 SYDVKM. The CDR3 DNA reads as TGTGCCAGCAGTCAAGGGGGGCACACAGATACGCAGTATTTT. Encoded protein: CASSQGGHTDTQYF.

The DNA of the CDR3 is TGTGCCAGCAGGAGACTAGCGGACACCGGGGAGCTGTTTTTT. It encodes CASRRLADTGELFF. The chain joins TRBV6-5 to TRBJ2-2; 9 nucleotides match TRBD2. CDR1 is MNHEY, CDR2 SVGAGI, per germline. The V and J ends lost 6 bases and 3 bases, in that order; junction bases with no gene match: 2. This CDR3 region has 14 residues.

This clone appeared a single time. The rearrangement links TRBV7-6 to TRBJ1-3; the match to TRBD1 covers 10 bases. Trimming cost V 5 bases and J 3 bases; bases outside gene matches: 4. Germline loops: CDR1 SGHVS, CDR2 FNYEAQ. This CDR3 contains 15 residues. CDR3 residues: CASSPGQGYGNTIYF. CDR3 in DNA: TGTGCCAGCAGCCCGGGACAGGGGTATGGAAACACCATATATTTT.

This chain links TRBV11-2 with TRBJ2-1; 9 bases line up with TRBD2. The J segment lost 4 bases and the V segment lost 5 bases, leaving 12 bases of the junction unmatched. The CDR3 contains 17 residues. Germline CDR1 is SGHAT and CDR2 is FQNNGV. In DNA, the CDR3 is TGTGCCAGCAGCCCACGACTAGCGGAGACGATATACAATGAGCAGTTCTTC. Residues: CASSPRLAETIYNEQFF.

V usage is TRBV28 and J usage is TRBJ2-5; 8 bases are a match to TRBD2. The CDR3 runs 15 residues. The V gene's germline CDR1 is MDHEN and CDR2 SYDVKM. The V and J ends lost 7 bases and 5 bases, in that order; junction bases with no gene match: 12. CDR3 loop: CASTARTSRGETQYF. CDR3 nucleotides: TGTGCCAGCACAGCCCGGACTAGCCGGGGTGAGACCCAGTACTTC.

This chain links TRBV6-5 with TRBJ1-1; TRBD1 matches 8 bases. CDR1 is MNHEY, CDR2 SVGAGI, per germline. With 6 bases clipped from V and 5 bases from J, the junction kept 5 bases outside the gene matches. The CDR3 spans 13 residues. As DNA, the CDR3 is TGTGCCAGCAGCCTAACAGGGGGAACTGAAGCTTTCTTT. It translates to CASSLTGGTEAFF.

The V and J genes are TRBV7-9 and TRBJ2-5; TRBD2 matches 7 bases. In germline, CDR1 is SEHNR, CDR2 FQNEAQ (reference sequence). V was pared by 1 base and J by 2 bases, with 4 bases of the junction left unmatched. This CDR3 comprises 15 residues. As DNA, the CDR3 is TGTGCCAGCAGCTTAGGGCCTAGCGGACAAGAGACCCAGTACTTC. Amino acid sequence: CASSLGPSGQETQYF.

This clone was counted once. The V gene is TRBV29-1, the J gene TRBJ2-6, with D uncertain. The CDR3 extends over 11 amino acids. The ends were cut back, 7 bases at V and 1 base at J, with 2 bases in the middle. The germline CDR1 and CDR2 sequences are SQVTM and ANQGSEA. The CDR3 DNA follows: TGCAGCGGTTCTGGGGCCAACGTCCTGACTTTC. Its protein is CSGSGANVLTF.

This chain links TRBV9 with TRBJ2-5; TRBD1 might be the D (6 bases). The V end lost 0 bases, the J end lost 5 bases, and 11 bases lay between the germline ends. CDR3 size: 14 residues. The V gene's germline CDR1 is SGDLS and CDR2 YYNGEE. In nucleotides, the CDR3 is TGTGCCAGCAGCGTAGAGGGGGTTCGGGAGACCCAGTACTTC. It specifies CASSVEGVRETQYF.

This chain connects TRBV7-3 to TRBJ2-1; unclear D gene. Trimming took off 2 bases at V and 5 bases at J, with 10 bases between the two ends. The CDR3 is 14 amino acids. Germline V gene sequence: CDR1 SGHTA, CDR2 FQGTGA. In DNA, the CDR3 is TGTGCCAGCAGCTTAGGCCACATAAACAATGAGCAGTTCTTC. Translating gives CASSLGHINNEQFF.

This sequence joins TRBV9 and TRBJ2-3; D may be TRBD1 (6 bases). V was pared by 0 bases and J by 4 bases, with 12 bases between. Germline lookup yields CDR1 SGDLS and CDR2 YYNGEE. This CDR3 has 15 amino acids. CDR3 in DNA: TGTGCCAGCAGCGTAGTTCCCGACAGGCCAGATACGCAGTATTTT. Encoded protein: CASSVVPDRPDTQYF.

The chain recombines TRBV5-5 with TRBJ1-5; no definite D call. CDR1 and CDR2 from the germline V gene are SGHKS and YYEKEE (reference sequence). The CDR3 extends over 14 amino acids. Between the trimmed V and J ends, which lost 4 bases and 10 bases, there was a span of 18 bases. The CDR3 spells CASSPVERSYPQHF. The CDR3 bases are TGTGCCAGCAGCCCCGTGGAACGCTCCTATCCCCAGCATTTT.

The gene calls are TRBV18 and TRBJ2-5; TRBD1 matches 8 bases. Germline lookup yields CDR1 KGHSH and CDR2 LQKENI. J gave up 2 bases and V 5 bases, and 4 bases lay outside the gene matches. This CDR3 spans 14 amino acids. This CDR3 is CASSDRDRQETQYF. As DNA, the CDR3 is TGTGCCAGCTCAGACCGGGACAGGCAAGAGACCCAGTACTTC.

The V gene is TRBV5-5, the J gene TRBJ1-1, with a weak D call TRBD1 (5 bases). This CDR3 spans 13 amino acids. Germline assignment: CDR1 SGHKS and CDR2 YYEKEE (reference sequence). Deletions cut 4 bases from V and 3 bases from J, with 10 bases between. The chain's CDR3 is CASSRGGDTEAFF. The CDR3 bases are TGTGCCAGCAGCAGGGGAGGGGACACTGAAGCTTTCTTT.

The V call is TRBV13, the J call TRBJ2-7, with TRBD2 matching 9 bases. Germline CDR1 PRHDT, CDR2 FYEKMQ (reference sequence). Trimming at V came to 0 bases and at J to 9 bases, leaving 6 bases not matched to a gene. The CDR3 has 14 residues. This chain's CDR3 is CASSLGDGSGGQYF. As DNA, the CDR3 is TGTGCCAGCAGCTTAGGGGATGGTAGCGGGGGGCAGTACTTC.

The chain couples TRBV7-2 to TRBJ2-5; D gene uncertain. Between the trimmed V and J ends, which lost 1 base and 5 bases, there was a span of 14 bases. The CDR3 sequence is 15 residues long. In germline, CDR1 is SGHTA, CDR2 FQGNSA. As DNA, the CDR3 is TGTGCCAGCAGCTTAGATGGGTTTAGGTTGGAGACCCAGTACTTC. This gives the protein CASSLDGFRLETQYF.

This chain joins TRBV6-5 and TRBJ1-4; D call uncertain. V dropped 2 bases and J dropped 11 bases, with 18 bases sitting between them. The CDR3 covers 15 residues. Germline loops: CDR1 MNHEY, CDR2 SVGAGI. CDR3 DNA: TGTGCCAGCAGTTACAAGGAGACGGAAGGGAAGAAACTGTTTTTT. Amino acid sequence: CASSYKETEGKKLFF.

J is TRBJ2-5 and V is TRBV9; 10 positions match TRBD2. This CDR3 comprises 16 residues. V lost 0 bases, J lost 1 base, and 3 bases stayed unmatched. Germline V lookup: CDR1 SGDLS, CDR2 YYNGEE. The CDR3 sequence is CASSVALAGTQETQYF. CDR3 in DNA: TGTGCCAGCAGCGTAGCACTAGCGGGGACCCAAGAGACCCAGTACTTC.

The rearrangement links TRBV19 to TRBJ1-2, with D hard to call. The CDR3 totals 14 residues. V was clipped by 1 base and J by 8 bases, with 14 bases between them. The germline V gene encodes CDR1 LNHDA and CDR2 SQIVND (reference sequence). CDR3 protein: CASSIVSSFGGYTF. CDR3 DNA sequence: TGTGCCAGTAGTATAGTGTCGAGTTTCGGAGGCTACACCTTC.

The CDR3 region has the DNA TGCGCCAGCAGCTTGCAGGGGGACTACACCGGGGAGCTGTTTTTT. As protein: CASSLQGDYTGELFF. The chain is built from TRBV5-1 and TRBJ2-2; D might be TRBD1 (7 bases). Germline V gives CDR1 SGHRS, CDR2 YFSETQ. Between the trimmed V and J ends, which lost 1 base and 3 bases, there was a span of 10 bases. The CDR3 has 15 residues.

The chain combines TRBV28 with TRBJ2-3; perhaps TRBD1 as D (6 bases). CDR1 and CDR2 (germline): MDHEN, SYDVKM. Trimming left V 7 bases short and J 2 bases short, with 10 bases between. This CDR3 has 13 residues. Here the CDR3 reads CASTGQNTDTQYF. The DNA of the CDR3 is TGTGCCAGCACAGGACAGAACACAGATACGCAGTATTTT.

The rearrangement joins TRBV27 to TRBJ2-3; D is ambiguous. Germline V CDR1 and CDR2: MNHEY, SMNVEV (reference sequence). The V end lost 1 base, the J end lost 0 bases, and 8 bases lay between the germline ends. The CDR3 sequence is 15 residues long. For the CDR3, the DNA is TGTGCCAGCAGTTTATTGGCCGCTAGCACAGATACGCAGTATTTT. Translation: CASSLLAASTDTQYF.

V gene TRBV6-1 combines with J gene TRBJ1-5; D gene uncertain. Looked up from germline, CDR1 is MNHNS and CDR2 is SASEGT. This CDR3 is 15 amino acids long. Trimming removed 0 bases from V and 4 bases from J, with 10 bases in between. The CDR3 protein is CASSEARGWNQPQHF. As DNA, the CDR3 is TGTGCCAGCAGTGAAGCGCGAGGATGGAATCAGCCCCAGCATTTT.

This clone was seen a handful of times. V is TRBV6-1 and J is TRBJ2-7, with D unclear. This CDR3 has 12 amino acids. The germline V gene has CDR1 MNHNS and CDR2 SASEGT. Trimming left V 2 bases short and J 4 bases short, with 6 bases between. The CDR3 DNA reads TGTGCCAGCAGTGAAAACGGATACGAGCAGTACTTC. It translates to CASSENGYEQYF.

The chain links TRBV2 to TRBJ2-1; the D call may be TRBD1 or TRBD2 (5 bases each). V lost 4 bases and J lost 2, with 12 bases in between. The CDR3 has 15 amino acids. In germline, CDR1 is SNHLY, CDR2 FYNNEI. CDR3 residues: CASSGRDGAYNEQFF. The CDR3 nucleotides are TGTGCCAGCAGTGGCCGGGACGGGGCCTACAATGAGCAGTTCTTC.

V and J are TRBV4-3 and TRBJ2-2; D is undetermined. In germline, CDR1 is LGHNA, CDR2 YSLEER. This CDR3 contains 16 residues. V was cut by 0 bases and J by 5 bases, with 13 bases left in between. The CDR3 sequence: CASSQEPGAVTGELFF. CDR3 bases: TGCGCCAGCAGCCAAGAGCCAGGCGCAGTGACCGGGGAGCTGTTTTTT.

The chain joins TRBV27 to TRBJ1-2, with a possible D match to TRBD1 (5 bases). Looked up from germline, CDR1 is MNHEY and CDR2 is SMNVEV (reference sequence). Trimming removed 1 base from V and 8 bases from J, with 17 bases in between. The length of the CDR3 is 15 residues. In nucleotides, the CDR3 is TGTGCCAGCAGTTTATTCGTTGGGACGATCGGGGGCTACACCTTC. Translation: CASSLFVGTIGGYTF.

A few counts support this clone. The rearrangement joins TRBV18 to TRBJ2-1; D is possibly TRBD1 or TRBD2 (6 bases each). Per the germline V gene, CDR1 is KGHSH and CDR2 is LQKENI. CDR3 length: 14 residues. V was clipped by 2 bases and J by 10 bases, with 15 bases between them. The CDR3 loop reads CASSPETGSGEQFF. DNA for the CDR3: TGTGCCAGCTCACCAGAGACAGGTAGCGGAGAGCAGTTCTTC.

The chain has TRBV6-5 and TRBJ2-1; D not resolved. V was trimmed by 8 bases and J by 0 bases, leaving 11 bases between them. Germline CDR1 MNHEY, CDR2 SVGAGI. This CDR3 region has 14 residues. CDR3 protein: CASPRESSYNEQFF. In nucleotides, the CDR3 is TGTGCCAGCCCCCGCGAGAGCTCCTACAATGAGCAGTTCTTC.